The 21 T cell receptor beta chains reported below all come from one sample, sequenced in a study of post-analysis software for immune sequencing data. Their antigens are not known. Study-level findings and limits: TRBV segments more frequent in patients than in controls numbered a few and included TRBV5-6, TRBV5-1 and TRBV20-1.

Unique-molecular-identifier-tagged TCR beta cDNA libraries were used. A single record per CDR3 protein comes from TCRdb applying MiXCR to the PCR reads. There are about 760,000 distinct CDR3 sequences in the sample; about 27% occur only once, and approximately 0.6% lies in the top ten. The sequencing sample was made of blood. All receptors come from a girl under 18 with multiple sclerosis.

The chain has TRBV29-1 and TRBJ2-1; 7 bases match TRBD1. This CDR3 is 16 amino acids long. Trimming cost V 8 bases and J 0 bases; bases outside gene matches: 13. The V gene's germline CDR1 is SQVTM and CDR2 ANQGSEA. The CDR3 nucleotides are TGCAGCTCCGAACGTCCGGGACAGAGCTCCTACAATGAGCAGTTCTTC. The encoded protein is CSSERPGQSSYNEQFF.

There are a few counts of this clonotype. The gene calls are TRBV7-2 and TRBJ2-7; 7 positions match TRBD2. CDR3 length equals 15 residues. V lost 2 bases, J lost 0 bases, and 4 bases stayed unmatched. From germline, CDR1 is SGHTA and CDR2 FQGNSA. In DNA, the CDR3 is TGTGCCAGCAGCTTACAAAGCGGGGTCTCCTACGAGCAGTACTTC. Its protein product is CASSLQSGVSYEQYF. The full variable domain, its missing parts supplied by reference TRBV7-2 and TRBJ2-7, is GAGVSQSPSNKVTEKGKDVELRCDPISGHTALYWYRQSLGQGLEFLIYFQGNSAPDKSGLPSDRFSAERTGGSVSTLTIQRTQQEDSAVYLCASSLQSGVSYEQYFGPGTRLTVT.

This clonotype was observed a few times. The chain uses TRBV9 and TRBJ2-3; D unresolved. The germline V gene encodes CDR1 SGDLS and CDR2 YYNGEE. The V gene lost 0 bases and the J gene lost 9 bases, with 5 bases spanning the gap. CDR3 length equals 11 residues. Here the CDR3 reads CASSVGVTQYF. For the CDR3, the DNA is TGTGCCAGCAGCGTAGGGGTAACGCAGTATTTT.

The rearrangement links TRBV25-1 to TRBJ1-2, with D perhaps TRBD1 (6 bases). Germline V CDR1 and CDR2: MGHDK, SYGVNS. Trimming stripped 6 bases from V and 4 bases from J, with 15 bases between. The CDR3 sequence is 14 residues long. The CDR3 nucleotides read TGTGCCAGCAGAGAACAGGGCCGGAGCTATGGCTACACCTTC. This encodes CASREQGRSYGYTF.

Remarks on this clonotype: One junction end disagrees with the germline gene, perhaps due to a read error. The chain carries TRBV20-1 and TRBJ2-1; no reliable D call. Germline lookup yields CDR1 DFQATT and CDR2 SNEGSKA (reference sequence). The CDR3 spans 14 residues. CDR3 nucleotide sequence: TGCAGTGCTATCCGCCCATACTCCTACAATAAGCAGTTCTTC. The encoded protein is CSAIRPYSYNKQFF.

The CDR3 coding sequence is TGCGCCAGCAGCCCGGGGACAGGGGGTCGTGGTGAGACCCAGTACTTC. It specifies CASSPGTGGRGETQYF. V usage is TRBV5-1 and J usage is TRBJ2-5; TRBD1 matches at 11 bases. CDR1 is SGHRS and CDR2 is YFSETQ in the germline V gene. V lost 4 bases to trimming and J lost 5 bases; unmatched junction nucleotides: 10. The CDR3 spans 16 residues.

This clonotype was seen a handful of times. The V and J genes are TRBV9 and TRBJ1-2, with D possibly TRBD1 on 6 matching bases. There are 14 residues in the CDR3. Per germline, CDR1 SGDLS and CDR2 YYNGEE. Trimming left V 0 bases short and J 6 bases short, with 12 bases between. This chain's CDR3 is CASSVGNRVHGYTF. CDR3 coding DNA: TGTGCCAGCAGCGTAGGAAACAGGGTCCATGGCTACACCTTC.

Points on this clonotype: A junction end diverges from the germline sequence, so it may reflect a read error. The chain uses TRBV4-1 and TRBJ2-6; D is unresolved. This CDR3 is 15 amino acids long. Germline V lookup: CDR1 MGHRA, CDR2 YSYEKL. CDR3 region: CASSQVWSGANVLTF. The CDR3 coding sequence is TGCGCCAGCAGTCAAGTCTGGTCCGGGGCCAACGTCCTGACTTTC.

This clonotype was seen more than once but under ten times. The chain joins TRBV5-1 to TRBJ2-3; D possibly corresponds to TRBD2 (7 bases). Germline V gene data show CDR1 as SGHRS and CDR2 as YFSETQ. Trimming removed 6 bases from V and 5 bases from J, with 25 bases in between. The CDR3 runs to 17 residues. CDR3 in DNA: TGCGCCAGCAAGGAGGGGGGGCCCGGCGGGCGAGGAGATACGCAGTATTTT. It is translated as CASKEGGPGGRGDTQYF.

V and J are TRBV7-2 and TRBJ2-1; D possibly uses TRBD1 or TRBD2 (5 bases each). Deletions cut 2 bases from V and 7 bases from J, with 15 bases between. The CDR3 has 15 residues. From germline, CDR1 is SGHTA and CDR2 FQGNSA. Here the CDR3 DNA reads TGTGCCAGCAGCTTAATTACGGGGCTCCGAAATGAGCAGTTCTTC. Translated: CASSLITGLRNEQFF.

This clonotype was observed a few times. V and J are TRBV12-3 or TRBV12-4 and TRBJ2-6; no clear D gene. CDR3 length: 13 amino acids. V lost 5 bases to trimming and J lost 11 bases, with 13 bases between them. The CDR3, as DNA: TGTGCCAGCAGTCCCATGCCTCTGGACGTCCTGACTTTC. This codes for CASSPMPLDVLTF.

The V gene is TRBV20-1, the J gene TRBJ1-6; tentative D call: TRBD1 (5 bases). The CDR3 consists of 16 residues. From germline, CDR1 is DFQATT and CDR2 SNEGSKA (reference sequence). The V end lost 5 bases, the J end lost 2 bases, and 16 bases lay between the germline ends. The CDR3 reads CSAAKLTDAYNSPLHF. CDR3 DNA: TGCAGTGCTGCGAAGTTGACAGACGCCTATAATTCACCCCTCCACTTT.

This rearrangement joins TRBV7-2 to TRBJ1-3; D is uncertain. The germline V gene has CDR1 SGHTA and CDR2 FQGNSA. Trimming removed 1 base at V and 3 bases at J, with 10 bases between. The CDR3 is 15 amino acids. This CDR3 reads CASSLGATYGNTIYF. The DNA of the CDR3 is TGTGCCAGCAGCTTAGGGGCGACCTATGGAAACACCATATATTTT. The full variable domain, with the rest looked up from reference TRBV7-2 and TRBJ1-3, is GAGVSQSPSNKVTEKGKDVELRCDPISGHTALYWYRQSLGQGLEFLIYFQGNSAPDKSGLPSDRFSAERTGGSVSTLTIQRTQQEDSAVYLCASSLGATYGNTIYFGEGSWLTVV.

The chain joins TRBV10-3 to TRBJ1-2; D remains ambiguous. Germline CDR1 is ENHRY and CDR2 is SYGVKD. This CDR3 comprises 14 residues. V was cut by 0 bases and J by 3 bases, with 8 bases left in between. CDR3 nucleotides: TGTGCCATCAGTGAGTCCCCGGTCTACTATGGCTACACCTTC. Residues: CAISESPVYYGYTF.

V and J are TRBV27 and TRBJ2-5; 14 positions agree with TRBD2. The CDR3 runs to 15 residues. With 3 bases clipped from V and 4 bases from J, the junction kept 1 base outside the gene matches. Germline loops: CDR1 MNHEY, CDR2 SMNVEV (reference sequence). The CDR3 DNA follows: TGTGCCAGCAGTTTCGGGACTAGCGGGAGAGAGACCCAGTACTTC. Encoded protein: CASSFGTSGRETQYF.

This clonotype was observed a handful of times. This chain links TRBV2 with TRBJ2-1; 8 positions agree with TRBD1. Germline CDR1 reads SNHLY; CDR2 reads FYNNEI. This CDR3 region has 13 residues. Unmatched junction bases numbered 5, after V lost 4 bases and J lost 9 bases. DNA for the CDR3: TGTGCCAGCAGTGGACAGGGGAGCGGTGAGCAGTTCTTC. Translation: CASSGQGSGEQFF.

This clonotype has a handful of counts. This rearrangement joins TRBV20-1 to TRBJ2-5; TRBD1 matches at 8 bases. The germline V gene encodes CDR1 DFQATT and CDR2 SNEGSKA (reference sequence). This CDR3 comprises 14 residues. With 0 bases clipped from V and 7 bases from J, the junction kept 7 bases outside the gene matches. The CDR3 DNA reads as TGCAGTGCTAGAGATCAGGGACAGGTGGGGACCCAGTACTTC. Its protein is CSARDQGQVGTQYF.

The chain combines TRBV6-1 with TRBJ2-5, with D perhaps TRBD1 or TRBD2 (5 bases each). The germline V gene has CDR1 MNHNS and CDR2 SASEGT. V was trimmed by 8 bases and J by 4 bases, leaving 20 bases between them. This CDR3 comprises 15 residues. Written as DNA, the CDR3 is TGTGCCAGCCTGCTCCTTCGCCGGGACGGAGAGACCCAGTACTTC. Translated: CASLLLRRDGETQYF.

This clonotype has a count of ten or more. The V gene is TRBV29-1, the J gene TRBJ2-1; unclear D gene. This CDR3 has 11 amino acids. The V and J ends lost 4 bases and 10 bases respectively, with 11 bases between them. The germline V gene encodes CDR1 SQVTM and CDR2 ANQGSEA. This CDR3 reads CSVVRFLEQFF. For the CDR3, the DNA is TGCAGCGTTGTCAGGTTCTTGGAGCAGTTCTTC.

The chain is built from TRBV7-2 and TRBJ2-5, with D possibly being TRBD2 (5 bases). The CDR3 covers 15 residues. Per the germline V gene, CDR1 is SGHTA and CDR2 is FQGNSA. V lost 2 bases, J lost 2 bases, and 12 bases lay in between. The CDR3 reads CASSLMTTVQETQYF. The CDR3 DNA is TGTGCCAGCAGCTTAATGACTACCGTTCAAGAGACCCAGTACTTC.

This clonotype was seen only a few times. The V and J genes are TRBV11-2 and TRBJ2-1; 7 bases map to TRBD2. Germline values: CDR1 SGHAT, CDR2 FQNNGV. The V gene end was trimmed by 4 bases and the J gene end by 9 bases; junction bases not matched to a gene: 6. The CDR3 has 13 residues. The CDR3, as DNA: TGTGCCAGCAGCTCCGGGACTATTTCTGAGCAGTTCTTC. This gives the protein CASSSGTISEQFF.